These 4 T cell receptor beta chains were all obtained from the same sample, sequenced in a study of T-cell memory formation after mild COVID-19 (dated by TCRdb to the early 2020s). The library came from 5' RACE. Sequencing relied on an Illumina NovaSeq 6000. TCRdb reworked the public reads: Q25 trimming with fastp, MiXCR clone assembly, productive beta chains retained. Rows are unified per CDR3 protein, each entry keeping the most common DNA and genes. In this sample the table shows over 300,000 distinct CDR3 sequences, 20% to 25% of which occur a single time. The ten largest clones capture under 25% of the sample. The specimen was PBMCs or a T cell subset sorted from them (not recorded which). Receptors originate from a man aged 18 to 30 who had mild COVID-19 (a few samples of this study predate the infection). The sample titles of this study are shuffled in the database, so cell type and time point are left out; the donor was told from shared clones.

CDR3 residues: CASSKGDRVGYEQYV. The CDR3 coding sequence is TGTGCCAGCAGTAAGGGGGACAGGGTGGGCTACGAGCAGTACGTC. This chain connects TRBV6-6 to TRBJ2-7, with TRBD1 identical over 9 bases. Germline V gene lookup returns CDR1 MNHNY and CDR2 SVGAGI (reference sequence). The CDR3 runs to 15 residues. J gave up 3 bases and V 5 bases, and 8 bases lay outside the gene matches.

CDR3 in DNA: TGCAGTGCTAAGGGCTCGGAAGAGCAGTACTTC. This translates into CSAKGSEEQYF. J is TRBJ2-7 and V is TRBV20-1; the D is unclear. The V gene's germline CDR1 is DFQATT and CDR2 SNEGSKA (reference sequence). Trimming left V 4 bases short and J 7 bases short, with 11 bases between. The CDR3 is 11 residues long.

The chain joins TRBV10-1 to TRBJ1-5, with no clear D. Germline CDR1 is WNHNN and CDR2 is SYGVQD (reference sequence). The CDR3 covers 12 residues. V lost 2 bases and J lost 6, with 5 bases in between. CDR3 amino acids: CASSENTQPQHF. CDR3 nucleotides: TGCGCCAGCAGTGAGAATACTCAGCCCCAGCATTTT.

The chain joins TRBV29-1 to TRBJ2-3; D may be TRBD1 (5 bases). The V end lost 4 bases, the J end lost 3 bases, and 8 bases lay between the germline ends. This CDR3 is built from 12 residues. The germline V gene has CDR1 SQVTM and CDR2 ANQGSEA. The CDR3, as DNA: TGCAGCGTTGTAGGGGTTACAGATACGCAGTATTTT. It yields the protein CSVVGVTDTQYF.